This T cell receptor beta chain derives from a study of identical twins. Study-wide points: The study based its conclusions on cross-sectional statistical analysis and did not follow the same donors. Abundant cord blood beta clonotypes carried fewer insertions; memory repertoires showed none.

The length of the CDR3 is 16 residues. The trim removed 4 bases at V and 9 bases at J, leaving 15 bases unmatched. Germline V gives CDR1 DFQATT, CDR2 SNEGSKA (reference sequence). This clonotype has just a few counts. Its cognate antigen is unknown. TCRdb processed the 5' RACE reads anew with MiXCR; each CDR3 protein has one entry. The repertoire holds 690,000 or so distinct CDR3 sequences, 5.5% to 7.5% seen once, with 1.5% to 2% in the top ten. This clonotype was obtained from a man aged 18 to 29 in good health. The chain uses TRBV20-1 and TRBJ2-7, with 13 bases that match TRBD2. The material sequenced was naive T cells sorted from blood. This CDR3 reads CSATGLAGTILRAQYF. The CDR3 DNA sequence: TGCAGTGCTACGGGACTAGCGGGAACTATCCTACGAGCGCAGTACTTC.